This T cell receptor beta chain was recovered during a study of yellow fever vaccine responses in identical twins. Regarding the study as a whole: Twins showed a vaccine T cell response that reportedly seemed partly convergent, partly personalized.

The CDR3 is made up of 13 amino acids. CDR1 SNHLY and CDR2 FYNNEI come from the germline V gene. V lost 4 bases and J 0 bases, leaving 7 bases between the germline ends. In TCRdb, the RT-PCR reads were re-called with MiXCR into one record per CDR3 protein. The sample has about 23,000 distinct CDR3 sequences; over 70% are singletons. The count of this clonotype is one. Its specificity is not known. This clonotype was sampled from a woman aged 18-29 years who received the yellow fever vaccine. V and J are TRBV2 and TRBJ2-7; D is uncertain. Here the sequenced sample was T cells from blood (PBMCs), unsorted or a sorted subset (not recorded which), taken before or after yellow fever vaccination (not recorded which). The CDR3: CASSGEGSYEQYV. CDR3 bases: TGTGCCAGCAGTGGGGAAGGCTCCTACGAGCAGTACGTC.